Described below is a single T cell receptor beta chain sequence and its context. These data come from a study of blood T cell repertoires in COVID-19. Germline values: CDR1 SGDLS, CDR2 YYNGEE. V shed 3 bases, J shed 2 bases, and the junction held 6 bases outside the gene matches. The CDR3 has 16 residues. As handled by the study authors: Amplifying reference gene primers gave estimates of nucleated cell counts. Sequenced by immunoSEQ multiplex PCR; TCRdb stores in-frame clones only, minus some. Clone size and V and J calls were adopted from that table, with D and trimming inferred from the DNA. The table lists under 200,000 clones, 70% to 90% of them singletons.

The chain combines TRBV9 with TRBJ1-4; 8 bases map to TRBD1. This TCR came from an older woman with acute or convalescent COVID-19. The sample comprised peripheral blood. CDR3 loop: CASSAGTGRTNEKLFF. CDR3 nucleotides: TGTGCCAGCAGCGCCGGGACAGGCCGCACTAATGAAAAACTGTTTTTT.